The TCR beta chain described here comes from a study of blood T cell repertoires in COVID-19 (dated by TCRdb to 2019 to 2021). About the investigation overall: Samples from collaborators originated in the United States, Italy and Spain and spanned both the acute and convalescent phases of COVID-19. The prospective study material was composed of cDNA or gDNA derived from T cells, B-cell-depleted T cells, or PBMCs. The dataset comprised deeply sampled blood TCRbeta repertoires from subjects exposed to, actively infected with, or recovered from COVID-19. The repertoires were made available in a free public database intended to serve as a resource for research on the immune response to SARS-CoV-2. The samples were drawn from the first 160 participants of the ongoing ImmuneRACE study and from more than 1,000 subjects provided by 6 global collaborators. The sample metadata nearly always contained a de-identified subject ID, COVID-19 status, age in years and sex. Where HLA class I and class II types were available, the types were taken from metadata supplied by the sample provider, not from assay-based typing. On the study overall, not on this receptor specifically: Clinical and demographic metadata were provided uncurated, with the amount varying by source and participant.

Each collaborating institution followed its own protocols to collect whole blood in K2EDTA tubes. For TCRbeta analysis, collaborators shipped samples in one of three forms: frozen whole blood, isolated PBMCs, or DNA extracted from either of those sample types. A remark on this clone: Its antigen is not yet known. Per-nucleotide qualities are absent, and no much larger clonotype sits a single base away.

TCRbeta CDR3 regions were amplified from genomic DNA by means of the immunoSEQ Assay, a bias-controlled multiplex PCR. The original methods were these. Nucleated cell counts per sample were estimated from amplification of reference gene primers within the assay. To quantify the absolute abundance of each unique TCRbeta CDR3 rearrangement, sequence reads were collapsed and filtered. For each sample, productive Simpson clonality was calculated as the square root of Simpson's diversity index across productive rearrangements. Not all clones reach the TCRdb copy of this immuneACCESS table, which keeps in-frame sequences only. Checked studies attribute under half of the gap to unresolved V genes and leave the rest unexplained. The V and J calls and clone size were taken over from that table, and D and trimming were inferred from the DNA. Across this sample there are fewer than 20,000 clones, with around 87% seen only once. Around 10% of the sample is held by the ten biggest clonotypes.

The CDR1 and CDR2 encoded by the germline V gene are SNHLY and FYNNEI. The CDR3 numbers 12 residues from cysteine through phenylalanine. This entry keeps only the CDR3 DNA: 36 bases, framed from base 1. From V the trimming removes 7 bases and from J it removes 2 bases, while the gene matches leave 1 base of the junction unaccounted for. The sample was peripheral blood. In this chain, TRBV2 is recombined with TRBJ2-5, with TRBD2 matching 7 junction bases. The receptor was isolated from a human donor in a cohort sampled during active COVID-19. The DNA is TGTGCCAGCAAACTAGCGCAAGAGACCCAGTACTTC. This is translated as CASKLAQETQYF.